This TCR beta chain was sequenced during a study of T cells in Graves' hyperthyroidism and ophthalmopathy. V dropped 5 bases and J dropped 2; count of bases not matched to a gene: 13. CDR3 length equals 17 residues. RNA transcripts yielded amplified TCR beta CDR3 regions. During a first-round RT-PCR of the TCR CDR3, the HTBI primer set was used. TCRdb itself ran the multiplex PCR reads through MiXCR, one entry per CDR3 protein. The sample yields about 600,000 distinct CDR3 sequences, more than 14% seen once. This clonotype has more than one count but fewer than ten. The sequenced sample was blood. The receptor's source is a woman in her 50s with Graves' ophthalmopathy. V usage is TRBV12-3 or TRBV12-4 and J usage is TRBJ2-7; 9 bases are shared with TRBD1. CDR3 sequence reads: CASSPRTGEVVTYEQYF. For the CDR3, the DNA is TGTGCCAGCAGTCCCCGGACAGGGGAGGTAGTTACCTACGAGCAGTACTTC.